Listed below are T cell receptor beta chains from one sample, sequenced in a study of beta chain features in type 1 diabetes. Some clones are missing from TCRdb's copy, which holds only in-frame ones; the method was immunoSEQ multiplex PCR. The sample has around 280,000 clones, approximately 15% seen once. Sequencing used naive CD4+ T cells from blood. The receptor source for this set is a young man with type 1 diabetes. The CDR3 runs from the conserved cysteine through the conserved F or W. Each record gives: J gene, V gene, clone size, D gene, CDR3 protein, CDR3 DNA. The D gene is left open where the match is weak. A row's size may be missing; if present it is once, few, many or a size class.

>TRBJ2-7|TRBV15|-|TRBD1
CATSSRRDRVGEQYF
TGTGCCACCAGCAGTCGCCGGGACAGGGTGGGCGAGCAGTACTTC
>TRBJ2-7|TRBV7-9|few|TRBD1
CASSFRTGPGDYEQYF
TGTGCCAGCAGCTTCAGGACAGGGCCGGGGGATTACGAGCAGTACTTC
>TRBJ2-5|TRBV2|few|TRBD2
CASSGLAGAGETQYF
TGTGCCAGCAGCGGACTAGCGGGAGCAGGAGAGACCCAGTACTTC
>TRBJ2-5|TRBV7-7|-|-
CASSPRPQETQYF
TGTGCCAGCAGCCCTAGGCCCCAAGAGACCCAGTACTTC
>TRBJ1-2|TRBV29-1|few|-
CSVGLWDGYTF
TGCAGCGTCGGACTCTGGGATGGCTACACCTTC
>TRBJ2-5|TRBV15|few|-
CATSRDPSPSETQYF
TGTGCCACCAGCAGAGATCCCTCCCCCTCGGAGACCCAGTACTTC
>TRBJ2-2|TRBV9|few|TRBD2
CASSVAGRAGELFF
TGTGCCAGCAGCGTAGCCGGGAGGGCCGGGGAGCTGTTTTTT
>TRBJ2-1|TRBV2|few|TRBD2
CASRTSGTSGRMNNEQFF
TGTGCCAGCAGGACCTCCGGGACTAGCGGGAGGATGAACAATGAGCAGTTCTTC
>TRBJ2-2|TRBV7-2|-|TRBD2
CASPLREGAFTGELFF
TGTGCCAGCCCCTTGCGGGAGGGGGCATTCACCGGGGAGCTGTTTTTT
>TRBJ2-4|TRBV6-6|few|-
CASSGSFWNIQYF
TGTGCCAGCAGTGGGAGCTTCTGGAACATTCAGTACTTC
>TRBJ2-3|TRBV29-1|-|TRBD2
CSVVSGGNTDTQYF
TGCAGCGTGGTTAGCGGGGGAAACACAGATACGCAGTATTTT
>TRBJ1-2|TRBV6-5|-|TRBD1
CASSYHGTGGNYGYTF
TGTGCCAGCAGTTACCATGGGACAGGGGGCAACTATGGCTACACCTTC
>TRBJ2-2|TRBV7-8|-|-
CASSYALIGELFF
TGTGCCAGCAGCTACGCTCTAATCGGGGAGCTGTTTTTT
>TRBJ1-3|TRBV4-3|-|-
CASSQDYRAAGNTIYF
TGCGCCAGCAGCCAAGATTACAGGGCGGCTGGAAACACCATATATTTT
>TRBJ2-3|TRBV4-3|-|TRBD2
CASSLGTSGATDTQYF
TGCGCCAGCAGCCTAGGGACTAGCGGGGCGACAGATACGCAGTATTTT
>TRBJ2-7|TRBV28|few|-
CASSLTGPYEQYF
TGTGCCAGCAGTTTAACAGGGCCCTACGAGCAGTACTTC